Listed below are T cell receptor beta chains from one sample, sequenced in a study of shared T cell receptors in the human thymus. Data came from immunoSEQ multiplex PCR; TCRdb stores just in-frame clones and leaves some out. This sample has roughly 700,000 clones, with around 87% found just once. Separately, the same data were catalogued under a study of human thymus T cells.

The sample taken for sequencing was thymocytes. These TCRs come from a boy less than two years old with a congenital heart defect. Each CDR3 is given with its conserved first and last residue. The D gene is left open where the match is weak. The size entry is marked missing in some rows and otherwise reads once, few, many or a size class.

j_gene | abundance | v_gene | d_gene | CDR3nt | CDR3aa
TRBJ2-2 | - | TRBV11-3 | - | TGTGCCAGCAGCCCCTGCTCGGTGACCGGGGAGCTGTTTTTT | CASSPCSVTGELFF
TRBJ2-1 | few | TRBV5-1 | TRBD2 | TGCGCCAGCAGCCCCACTAGCGGCCCTTACAATGAGCAGTTCTTC | CASSPTSGPYNEQFF
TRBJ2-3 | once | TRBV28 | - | TGTGCCAGCAGTTCCTCCCACGGTGCTCCCATAAACACAGATACGCAGTATTTT | CASSSSHGAPINTDTQYF
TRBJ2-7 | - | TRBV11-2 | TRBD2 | TGTGCCAGCAGCCCGCCGAAGCTAGCGGGAAGAGGCGAGCAGTACTTC | CASSPPKLAGRGEQYF
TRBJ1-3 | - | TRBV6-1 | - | TGTGCCAGCAGTGAAGACAGGTTGAGAAACACCATATATTTT | CASSEDRLRNTIYF
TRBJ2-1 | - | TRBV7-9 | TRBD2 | TGTGCCAGCAGCACCGGGCCTATAGCGGGAGGCCACAATGAGCAGTTCTTC | CASSTGPIAGGHNEQFF
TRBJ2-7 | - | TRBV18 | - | TGTGCCAGCTCACCAGGGACATTGGATTACGAGCAGTACTTC | CASSPGTLDYEQYF
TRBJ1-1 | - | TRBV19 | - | TGTGCCAGTAGTCTTTCATCAGGGGACACTGAAGCTTTCTTT | CASSLSSGDTEAFF
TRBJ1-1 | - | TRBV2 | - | TGTGCCAGCAGTGGGACAACGAACACTGAAGCTTTCTTT | CASSGTTNTEAFF
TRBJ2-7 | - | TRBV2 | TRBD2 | TGTGCCAGCAAGTGCGGCGGGAGGGATTCCTACGAGCAGTACTTC | CASKCGGRDSYEQYF
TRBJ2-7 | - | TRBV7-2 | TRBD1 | TGTGCCAGCAGCTTAGGGGACAGGTGGGGTTCAGTCTCCTACGAGCAGTACTTC | CASSLGDRWGSVSYEQYF
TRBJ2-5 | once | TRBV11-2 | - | TGTGCCAGCAGCTTTAGTGGAGTTCTCGGGACCCAGTACTTC | CASSFSGVLGTQYF
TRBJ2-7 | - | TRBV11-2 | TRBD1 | TGTGCCAGCAGCCCTGGACAGGGGTACGAGCAGTACTTC | CASSPGQGYEQYF
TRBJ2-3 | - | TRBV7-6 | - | TGTGCCAGCAGCAGGCGCGGGACGAGCACAGATACGCAGTATTTT | CASSRRGTSTDTQYF
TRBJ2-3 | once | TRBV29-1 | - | TGCAGCGCCAGAGCAGGTCCGGATTGCACAGATACGCAGTATTTT | CSARAGPDCTDTQYF
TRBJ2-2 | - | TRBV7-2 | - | TGTGCCAGCAGCGGCCGGAACACCGGGGAGCTGTTTTTT | CASSGRNTGELFF
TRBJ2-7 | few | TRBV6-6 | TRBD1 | TGTGCCAGCAGGACAGGGGGCCTCAACTACGAGCAGTACTTC | CASRTGGLNYEQYF
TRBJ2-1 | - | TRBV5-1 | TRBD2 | TGCGCCAGCAGCTTGGCCCGGACTAGCGGGAGGAGGGGAGAATACAATGAGCAGTTCTTC | CASSLARTSGRRGEYNEQFF
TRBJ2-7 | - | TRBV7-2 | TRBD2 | TGTGCCAGCAGCCCGCTAACTAGCGGCAATCCGTCCTCCTACGAGCAGTACTTC | CASSPLTSGNPSSYEQYF
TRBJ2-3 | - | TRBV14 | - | TGTGCCAGCAGCGCGGAACTAGCCCCAGATACGCAGTATTTT | CASSAELAPDTQYF
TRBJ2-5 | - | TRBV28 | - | TGTGCCAGCAGTTTACCCGGCGGTCAAGAGACCCAGTACTTC | CASSLPGGQETQYF
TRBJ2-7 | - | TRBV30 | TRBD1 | TGTGCCTGGATGGGGACAGGGGCGTGCGAGCAGTACTTC | CAWMGTGACEQYF
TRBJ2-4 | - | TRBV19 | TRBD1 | TGTGCCAGTAGGCAGGGGGCGCGGGACATTCAGTACTTC | CASRQGARDIQYF
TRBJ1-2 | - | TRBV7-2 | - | TGTGCCAGCCCCACATATAACAGAAAAGCTAACTATGGCTACACCTTC | CASPTYNRKANYGYTF